The present T cell receptor (beta chain) was sequenced within a study of T cell clonotyping in hematopoietic cell transplantation (dated by TCRdb to the early 2020s). Some background on the complete study: A total of more than 130 blood samples were collected in the study from 35 consecutive transplant recipients and their related donors. Recruitment of patients ran from September 2015 to January 2017, and follow-up continued until late 2020 or until death.

Per the publication, the time point label means: 100 days after allo-HCT. Blood from recipients was drawn roughly 28 days before transplant, then again at days 30, 100 and 180 after transplant. Using Nuclei Lysis Solution, genomic DNA was extracted from unfractionated peripheral blood mononuclear cells that were either fresh or cryopreserved. The CDR3 contains 16 residues, cysteine and phenylalanine counted. Of the read, only the CDR3 DNA is kept; its 48 bases are in frame from base 1. The V end loses 2 bases and the J end loses 15 bases, and a stretch of 26 bases separates them. CDR1 and CDR2, looked up from the germline V gene, are SGHDN and FVKESK. General study outcomes and caveats: Overlap with donor repertoires was found for only a small fraction of recipient repertoires, with over 95% found to appear de novo at the given depth. Broader TCR repertoire diversity after transplant was predicted by Inverse Simpson Index values from donors and from recipients before transplant. After transplant, TCR diversity in recipients dropped, and pathologically expanded clonotypes climbed progressively between day 30 and day 180. The sample size was limited and the cells went unsorted, which meant the CD4 and CD8 repertoire contributions could not be told apart.

This clone came up once. Its antigen is unknown. The sample holds no much larger clone one base away, and base qualities are not on file. TCR beta CDR3 regions were amplified from genomic DNA with the immunoSEQ assay, a bias-controlled multiplex PCR using V- and J-specific primers. A proprietary barcode and Illumina adapter sequences were added to the CDR3 amplicons in a second PCR step. CDR3 libraries were sequenced on an Illumina MiSeq instrument. The paper's processing steps were these. Export and quality control were done with immunoSEQ Analyzer 3.0, while downstream analyses used R Bioconductor and Immunarch. Only productive rearrangements in the normalized downsampled data set were used to calculate repertoire metrics. In the normalized cohort, clonotypes with more than 5 templates were defined as pathologically expanded. The Inverse Simpson Index served as the measure of repertoire diversity. To capture all clonotypes, the CMV-specificity analyses were run on the non-normalized data set. TCRdb obtained this table from immuneACCESS and retained in-frame rearrangements with V and J assigned. These tables miss some clones; where compared with another copy, unresolved V genes account for less than half of the shortfall, and the remainder is unexplained. That table is the source of V, J and clone size, and D and trimming were worked out from the DNA. Here the sample has 30,000 or so clones; about 93% occur a single time. Jointly, the top ten make up around 10% of the sample.

Sequencing used PBMCs, obtained 100 days after allogeneic stem cell transplant. The receptor was derived from a female patient aged 50-59 years who had an allogeneic stem cell transplant from a related donor, so the T cells may come from the graft donor. Some clones in this sample may be carry-over from other donors' samples. The V and J genes are TRBV14 and TRBJ1-3; the D region possibly corresponds to TRBD1 (5 bases align). At the DNA level, the sequence is TGTGCCAGCAGCCAACATAGGTCCAGGGAGTTGGTTGGCCAATATTTT. This translates into CASSQHRSRELVGQYF.